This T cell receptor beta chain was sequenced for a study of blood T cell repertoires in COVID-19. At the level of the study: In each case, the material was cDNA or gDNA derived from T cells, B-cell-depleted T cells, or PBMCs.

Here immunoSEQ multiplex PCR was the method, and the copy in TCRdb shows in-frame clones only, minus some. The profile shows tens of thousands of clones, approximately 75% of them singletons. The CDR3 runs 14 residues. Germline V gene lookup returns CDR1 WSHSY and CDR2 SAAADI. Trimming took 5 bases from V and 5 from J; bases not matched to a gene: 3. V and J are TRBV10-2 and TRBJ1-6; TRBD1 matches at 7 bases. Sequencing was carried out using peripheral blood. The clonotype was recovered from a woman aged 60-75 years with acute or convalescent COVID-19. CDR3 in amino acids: CASSTGQNNSPLHF. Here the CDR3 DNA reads TGCGCCAGCAGTACGGGACAGAATAATTCACCCCTCCACTTT.